The clone carrying this T cell receptor (beta chain) occurred many times. Its specificity is unknown. Between the trimmed V and J ends, which lost 0 bases and 4 bases, there was a span of 10 bases. The CDR3 extends over 14 amino acids. Germline assignment: CDR1 MNHNY and CDR2 SVGAGI (reference sequence). These data originate in a study of T cells in Graves' hyperthyroidism and ophthalmopathy. Whole-study results and caveats: Ophthalmopathy, as predicted by the model, came a median roughly 6.3 months after the prediction.

RNA transcripts provided the source from which TCR beta CDR3 regions were amplified. When the TCR CDR3 underwent first-round RT-PCR, the HTBI primer set was used. TCRdb independently ran MiXCR on the multiplex PCR reads; one entry per CDR3 protein. The table lists a few hundred thousand distinct CDR3 sequences, approximately 14% of them singletons. For Graves' hyperthyroidism to be stable, ophthalmopathy could not progress within 18 months. The diagnostic basis comprised clinical symptoms, serum thyroxine and TRAb, thyroid ultrasound and orbital computed tomography. PBMCs were obtained from 10 ml fresh peripheral blood.

This receptor was identified in a woman aged 18-29 years with Graves' hyperthyroidism. The chain uses TRBV6-6 and TRBJ2-7, with D unresolved. The sequenced material came from blood. CDR3 in amino acids: CASSYSAGEYEQYF. The CDR3 DNA is TGTGCCAGCAGTTACTCCGCCGGAGAATACGAGCAGTACTTC.